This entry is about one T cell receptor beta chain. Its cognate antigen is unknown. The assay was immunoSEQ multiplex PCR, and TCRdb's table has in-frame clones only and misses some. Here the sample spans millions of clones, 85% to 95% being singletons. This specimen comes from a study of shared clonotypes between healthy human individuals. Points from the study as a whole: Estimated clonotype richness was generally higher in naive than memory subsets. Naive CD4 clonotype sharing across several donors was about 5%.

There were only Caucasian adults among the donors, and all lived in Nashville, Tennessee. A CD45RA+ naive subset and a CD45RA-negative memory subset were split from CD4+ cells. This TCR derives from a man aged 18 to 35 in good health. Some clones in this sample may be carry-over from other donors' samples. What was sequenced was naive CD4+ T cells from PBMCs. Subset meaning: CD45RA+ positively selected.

This chain's CDR3 is CASSHPLAGGPWDTQYF. The DNA of the CDR3 is TGTGCCAGCAGCCACCCACTAGCGGGAGGGCCCTGGGATACGCAGTATTTT. The chain carries TRBV4-2 and TRBJ2-3; 13 bases match TRBD2. The J segment lost 6 bases and the V segment lost 3 bases, leaving 9 bases of the junction unmatched. This CDR3 spans 17 amino acids. From germline, CDR1 is LGHNA and CDR2 YNFKEQ.